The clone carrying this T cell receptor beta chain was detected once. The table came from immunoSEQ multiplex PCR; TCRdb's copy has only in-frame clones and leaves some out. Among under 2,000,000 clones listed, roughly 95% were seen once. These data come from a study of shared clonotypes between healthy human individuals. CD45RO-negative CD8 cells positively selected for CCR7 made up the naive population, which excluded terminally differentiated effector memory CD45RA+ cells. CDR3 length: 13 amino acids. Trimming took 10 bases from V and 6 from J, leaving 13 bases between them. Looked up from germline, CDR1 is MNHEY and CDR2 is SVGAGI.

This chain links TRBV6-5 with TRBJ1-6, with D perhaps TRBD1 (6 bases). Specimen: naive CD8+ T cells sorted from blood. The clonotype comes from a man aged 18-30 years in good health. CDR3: CAIAGGLNSPLHF. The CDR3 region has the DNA TGTGCCATCGCCGGGGGCCTTAATTCACCCCTCCACTTT.